A selection of T cell receptor beta chains follows, all from one sample in a study of CD8 T cells in Susac syndrome. A single record per CDR3 protein comes from TCRdb applying MiXCR to the immunoSEQ multiplex PCR reads. The sample includes roughly 250,000 distinct CDR3 sequences, 90% to 97% seen only once; the top ten take 0.1%. Specimen: CD4+ T cells from PBMCs. The receptor source for this set is a human donor with Susac syndrome. Both conserved end residues are part of each CDR3. Each record gives: D gene, V gene, J gene, CDR3 DNA, CDR3 protein. A D gene is named only where the DNA matches it firmly.

d_gene: -
v_gene: TRBV18
j_gene: TRBJ2-1
CDR3nt: TGTGCCAGCTCGCCCAGGGAGGAGAATGAGCAGTTCTTC
CDR3aa: CASSPREENEQFF

d_gene: -
v_gene: TRBV20-1
j_gene: TRBJ2-1
CDR3nt: TGCAGTGCTAGCCCGACGGGAGATTACAATGAGCAGTTCTTC
CDR3aa: CSASPTGDYNEQFF

d_gene: TRBD1
v_gene: TRBV29-1
j_gene: TRBJ1-2
CDR3nt: TGCAGCGTCTCGGAAGACAGGGTTAACTATGGCTACACCTTC
CDR3aa: CSVSEDRVNYGYTF

d_gene: TRBD1
v_gene: TRBV19
j_gene: TRBJ2-6
CDR3nt: TGTGCCAGTAACATTAGACAGGGTCCTGGGGCCAACGTCCTGACTTTC
CDR3aa: CASNIRQGPGANVLTF

d_gene: TRBD1
v_gene: TRBV28
j_gene: TRBJ1-1
CDR3nt: TGTGCCAGCAGCCAAGCCCCCGGGACAGGGCCTGAAGCTTTCTTT
CDR3aa: CASSQAPGTGPEAFF

d_gene: -
v_gene: TRBV9
j_gene: TRBJ2-7
CDR3nt: TGTGCCAGCGGCCCGAGTTTGACTACCTACGAGCAGTACTTC
CDR3aa: CASGPSLTTYEQYF

d_gene: -
v_gene: TRBV20-1
j_gene: TRBJ2-7
CDR3nt: TGCAGTGCTAGAGACCTCCGTCAGGGGTCCTCCTACGAGCAGTACTTC
CDR3aa: CSARDLRQGSSYEQYF

d_gene: -
v_gene: TRBV3-1
j_gene: TRBJ2-1
CDR3nt: TGTGTCAGCAGCCAAGTGGCTGAGCAGTTCTTC
CDR3aa: CVSSQVAEQFF

d_gene: -
v_gene: TRBV30
j_gene: TRBJ1-3
CDR3nt: TGTGCCTGGAGTGGGGACGTCGGCTCTGGAAACACCATATATTTT
CDR3aa: CAWSGDVGSGNTIYF

d_gene: -
v_gene: TRBV7-8
j_gene: TRBJ2-3
CDR3nt: TGTGCCAGCAGCTTAAGCAGGGCAGGGAGAGATACGCAGTATTTT
CDR3aa: CASSLSRAGRDTQYF

d_gene: -
v_gene: TRBV28
j_gene: TRBJ2-5
CDR3nt: TGTGCCAGCAGTCGCTCCCCCCAGATAGGAGAGACCCAGTACTTC
CDR3aa: CASSRSPQIGETQYF

d_gene: -
v_gene: TRBV12-3/TRBV12-4
j_gene: TRBJ2-7
CDR3nt: TGTGCCAGCAGTTTAGTACAGGGTATTGGGTCCGGGAAGGAGCAGTACTTC
CDR3aa: CASSLVQGIGSGKEQYF

d_gene: -
v_gene: TRBV21-1
j_gene: TRBJ1-1
CDR3nt: TGTGCCAGCAGCGGTTTTCCCTTCACTGAAGCTTTCTTT
CDR3aa: CASSGFPFTEAFF

d_gene: -
v_gene: TRBV21-1
j_gene: TRBJ2-6
CDR3nt: TGTGCCAGCAGCAAAAAGGGGATCTCTGGGGCCAACGTCCTGACTTTC
CDR3aa: CASSKKGISGANVLTF

d_gene: TRBD2
v_gene: TRBV11-2
j_gene: TRBJ2-3
CDR3nt: TGTGCCATCAATAGCGGGGTCACAGATACGCAGTATTTT
CDR3aa: CAINSGVTDTQYF

d_gene: -
v_gene: TRBV3-1
j_gene: TRBJ1-1
CDR3nt: TGTGCCAGCAGCCCCCCCCGCAGGGCCGGTGAGGAAGCTTTCTTT
CDR3aa: CASSPPRRAGEEAFF

d_gene: -
v_gene: TRBV6-6
j_gene: TRBJ2-5
CDR3nt: TGTGCCAGCAGTTACTCCAGGGCATACAACCAAGAGACCCAGTACTTC
CDR3aa: CASSYSRAYNQETQYF

d_gene: TRBD2
v_gene: TRBV14
j_gene: TRBJ2-5
CDR3nt: TGTGCCAGCAGCCCCGCCAGCGGGAGAACGGAGACCCAGTACTTC
CDR3aa: CASSPASGRTETQYF

d_gene: TRBD2
v_gene: TRBV29-1
j_gene: TRBJ2-1
CDR3nt: TGCAGCGTCATCAAGACTAGCGGGAGTTCCTACAATGAGCAGTTCTTC
CDR3aa: CSVIKTSGSSYNEQFF

d_gene: -
v_gene: TRBV7-2
j_gene: TRBJ1-1
CDR3nt: TGTGCCAGCAGCTGGACTGGGCTGAACACTGAAGCTTTCTTT
CDR3aa: CASSWTGLNTEAFF

d_gene: -
v_gene: TRBV6-5
j_gene: TRBJ2-3
CDR3nt: TGTGCCAGTTGGGGTGGAGTCGCAACAGATACGCAGTATTTT
CDR3aa: CASWGGVATDTQYF

d_gene: -
v_gene: TRBV7-3
j_gene: TRBJ2-1
CDR3nt: TGTGCCAGCAGCTTGGCCGTTGGCTCCTACAATGAGCAGTTCTTC
CDR3aa: CASSLAVGSYNEQFF

d_gene: -
v_gene: TRBV24-1
j_gene: TRBJ2-1
CDR3nt: TGTGCCACCAGTGATTGGGCAAACAATGAGCAGTTCTTC
CDR3aa: CATSDWANNEQFF

d_gene: -
v_gene: TRBV9
j_gene: TRBJ1-1
CDR3nt: TGTGCCAGCGGGGTCTTTTTGAACACTGAAGCTTTCTTT
CDR3aa: CASGVFLNTEAFF

d_gene: -
v_gene: TRBV13
j_gene: TRBJ2-1
CDR3nt: TGTGCCAGCAGCTCGGACCCCACTAATGAGCAGTTCTTC
CDR3aa: CASSSDPTNEQFF

d_gene: -
v_gene: TRBV5-1
j_gene: TRBJ2-7
CDR3nt: TGCGCCAGCAGCTTGGGGAGCCACCAGTACTTC
CDR3aa: CASSLGSHQYF

d_gene: TRBD1
v_gene: TRBV7-9
j_gene: TRBJ2-2
CDR3nt: TGTGCCAGCCGCGGCCCGACAGGGAGAGACGGGGAGCTGTTTTTT
CDR3aa: CASRGPTGRDGELFF

d_gene: -
v_gene: TRBV29-1
j_gene: TRBJ1-2
CDR3nt: TGCAGCGTCGAGGATCGGGGGCGCGGTTATGGCTACACCTTC
CDR3aa: CSVEDRGRGYGYTF